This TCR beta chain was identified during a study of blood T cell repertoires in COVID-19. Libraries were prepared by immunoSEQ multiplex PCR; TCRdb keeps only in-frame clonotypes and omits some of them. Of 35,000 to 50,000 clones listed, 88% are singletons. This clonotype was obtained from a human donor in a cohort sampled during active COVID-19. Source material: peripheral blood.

As DNA, the CDR3 is TGTGCCGGAAGCACTCTTAGCGGGAGCCCTAGCTCCTACAATGAGCAGTTCTTC. As protein: CAGSTLSGSPSSYNEQFF. The rearrangement links TRBV2 to TRBJ2-1; 9 bases line up with TRBD2. Unmatched junction bases numbered 17, after V lost 11 bases and J lost 0 bases. Looked up from germline, CDR1 is SNHLY and CDR2 is FYNNEI. CDR3 length: 18 residues.